The 28 T cell receptor beta chains below all came from one sample that was sequenced in a study of T cell responses to AZD1222 COVID-19 vaccine. The repertoire was sequenced with immunoSEQ multiplex PCR; TCRdb's copy has only in-frame clones and lacks some. The table lists some 130,000 clones, about 89% of them singletons. Sequencing was performed on peripheral blood, taken on day 0 of AZD1222 vaccination. Receptors originate from an adult in good health.

This clone was picked up a small number of times. This sequence joins TRBV12-3 or TRBV12-4 and TRBJ1-1; 7 bases fit TRBD1. The CDR3 contains 12 residues. With V trimmed by 8 bases and J by 12 bases, 12 bases remained unmatched. The CDR3 sequence: CASVNPGQITFF. The CDR3 region has the DNA TGTGCCAGCGTGAACCCGGGACAGATAACTTTCTTT.

This sequence joins TRBV3-1 (or the pseudogene TRBV3-2) and TRBJ1-2, with D tentatively TRBD1 (5 bases). The V end was cut by 6 bases, the J end by 8 bases, with 10 bases between. The length of the CDR3 is 11 residues. CDR1 and CDR2 (germline): LGHDT, YNNKEL (reference sequence). The CDR3 is CASSPGLGYTF. The CDR3 DNA follows: TGTGCCAGCAGTCCAGGGCTAGGCTACACCTTC.

V is TRBV6-2 or TRBV6-3 and J is TRBJ2-1; 8 bases are shared with TRBD2. Germline trimming cut 4 bases from V and 10 bases from J; bases unmatched to any gene: 6. CDR1 is MNHEY and CDR2 is SVGEGT in the germline V gene. The CDR3 runs 13 residues. The CDR3 region is CASSFYREGEQFF. In DNA, the CDR3 is TGTGCCAGCAGTTTTTACCGGGAGGGAGAGCAGTTCTTC.

The chain uses TRBV5-4 and TRBJ1-1, with D perhaps matching TRBD1 (5 bases). The CDR3 runs to 13 residues. The germline gives CDR1 SGHNT, CDR2 YYREEE (reference sequence). Trimming cost V 9 bases and J 2 bases, with 14 bases left between them. The CDR3 nucleotides read TGTGCCACTACGACAGACCCTAACACTGAAGCTTTCTTT. Amino acids: CATTTDPNTEAFF.

The genes are TRBV7-9 and TRBJ1-5; D gene ambiguous. The CDR3 runs to 16 residues. Trimming pared 1 base from V and 3 bases from J, leaving 13 bases between. The germline V gene has CDR1 SEHNR and CDR2 FQNEAQ (reference sequence). Here the CDR3 reads CASSLGSSRFNQPQHF. In nucleotides, the CDR3 is TGTGCCAGCAGCTTAGGGTCGAGCAGGTTCAATCAGCCCCAGCATTTT.

The J gene is TRBJ1-2, the V gene TRBV6-1, with no clear D. Trimming removed 1 base at V and 2 bases at J, with 5 bases between. This CDR3 has 13 residues. Germline values: CDR1 MNHNS, CDR2 SASEGT. CDR3 nucleotides: TGTGCCAGCAGTGAAGATGCGAACTATGGCTACACCTTC. Translating gives CASSEDANYGYTF.

This chain connects TRBV14 to TRBJ1-1; D not certain. Germline V CDR1 and CDR2: SGHDN, FVKESK. V dropped 4 bases and J dropped 1 base, with 10 bases sitting between them. CDR3 length equals 14 residues. In DNA form, the CDR3 reads TGTGCCAGCAGCCCAGATGTTCCGAACACTGAAGCTTTCTTT. Its translation is CASSPDVPNTEAFF.

The chain carries TRBV6-5 and TRBJ1-5; no clear D gene. CDR1 and CDR2 (germline): MNHEY, SVGAGI. V shed 0 bases and J shed 7 bases, with 7 bases lying between them. The CDR3 loop spans 13 amino acids. The CDR3 region is CASSYSERQPQHF. CDR3 sequence (DNA): TGTGCCAGCAGTTACTCGGAACGACAGCCCCAGCATTTT.

This chain links TRBV6-6 with TRBJ2-3, with 9 nucleotides matching TRBD1. With 6 bases clipped from V and 5 bases from J, the junction kept 15 bases outside the gene matches. Germline CDR1 and CDR2: MNHNY and SVGAGI (reference sequence). This CDR3 region has 17 residues. As DNA, the CDR3 is TGTGCCAGCAGCCGATTCCGGGACAGGGAACTGGGAGATACGCAGTATTTT. Amino acid sequence: CASSRFRDRELGDTQYF.

The gene calls are TRBV7-2 and TRBJ2-2; 8 bases match TRBD2. This CDR3 spans 15 amino acids. Unmatched junction bases numbered 8, after V lost 5 bases and J lost 6 bases. Germline values: CDR1 SGHTA, CDR2 FQGNSA. The CDR3 spells CASSPRRGGPGELFF. CDR3 nucleotides: TGTGCCAGCAGCCCACGTCGCGGGGGGCCCGGGGAGCTGTTTTTT. Full variable domain (remainder filled in from reference TRBV7-2 and TRBJ2-2): GAGVSQSPSNKVTEKGKDVELRCDPISGHTALYWYRQSLGQGLEFLIYFQGNSAPDKSGLPSDRFSAERTGGSVSTLTIQRTQQEDSAVYLCASSPRRGGPGELFFGEGSRLTVL.

The chain is built from TRBV30 and TRBJ2-5; D is ambiguous. The CDR3 is 11 amino acids. Trimming shortened V by 0 bases and J by 8 bases, and 7 bases separated the two germline ends. Germline V gene lookup returns CDR1 GTSNPN and CDR2 SVGIG (reference sequence). This CDR3 is CAWSVFDTQYF. CDR3 DNA: TGTGCCTGGAGTGTATTTGACACCCAGTACTTC. The full variable domain, in which reference TRBV30 and TRBJ2-5 provide the parts outside the CDR3, is SQTIHQWPATLVQPVGSPLSLECTVEGTSNPNLYWYRQAAGRGLQLLFYSVGIGQISSEVPQNLSASRPQDRQFILSSKKLLLSDSGFYLCAWSVFDTQYFGPGTRLLVL.

CDR3 region: CAWMTGPSGELFF. In nucleotides, the CDR3 is TGTGCCTGGATGACAGGGCCATCCGGGGAGCTGTTTTTT. This sequence joins TRBV30 and TRBJ2-2; 7 bases match TRBD1. The J segment lost 6 bases and the V segment lost 4 bases, leaving 5 bases of the junction unmatched. This CDR3 spans 13 amino acids. CDR1 is GTSNPN and CDR2 is SVGIG in the germline V gene (reference sequence).

The chain couples TRBV15 to TRBJ2-3, with TRBD2 as a possible D gene (6 bases). Between the trimmed V and J ends, which lost 5 bases and 6 bases, there was a span of 15 bases. The CDR3 sequence is 14 residues long. CDR1 is LNHNV, CDR2 YYDKDF, per germline (reference sequence). The CDR3 sequence is CATSLSGVLDTQYF. Here the CDR3 DNA reads TGTGCCACCAGCCTTTCGGGGGTCCTGGATACGCAGTATTTT.

Turning to this clone: Germline is not matched at one junction end, which may reflect a read error. This rearrangement joins TRBV6-5 to TRBJ1-3, with D perhaps matching TRBD1 (5 bases). Germline values: CDR1 MNHEY, CDR2 SVGAGI. The length of the CDR3 is 15 residues. CDR3 nucleotide sequence: TGTGCCAGCACTTACGCCGGGGCTACTAGAAACACCATATATTTT. Residues: CASTYAGATRNTIYF.

The rearrangement joins TRBV5-1 to TRBJ1-2; 7 positions agree with TRBD1. CDR3 size: 14 residues. J lost 7 bases, V lost 0 bases, and 6 bases had no gene match. The V gene's germline CDR1 is SGHRS and CDR2 YFSETQ. This chain's CDR3 is CASSLDYRGSGYTF. In nucleotides, the CDR3 is TGCGCCAGCAGCTTGGATTACAGGGGAAGTGGCTACACCTTC.

The chain is built from TRBV19 and TRBJ1-6; D call uncertain. The CDR3 is made up of 18 amino acids. Germline V lookup: CDR1 LNHDA, CDR2 SQIVND (reference sequence). Trimming took off 4 bases at V and 1 base at J, with 17 bases between the two ends. CDR3 sequence reads: CASSTTIGRKSYNSPLHF. The DNA for the CDR3 is TGTGCCAGTAGTACGACGATTGGAAGGAAGTCCTATAATTCACCCCTCCACTTT.

This clone occurred once. This chain joins TRBV4-3 and TRBJ1-1, with D maybe TRBD1 (5 bases). V gave up 0 bases and J gave up 7 bases, with 9 bases separating them. The germline gives CDR1 LGHNA, CDR2 YSLEER. The CDR3 consists of 13 residues. This CDR3 reads CASSQDGGFEAFF. The CDR3 nucleotides are TGCGCCAGCAGCCAAGACGGGGGGTTTGAAGCTTTCTTT.

The chain is built from TRBV3-1 (or the pseudogene TRBV3-2) and TRBJ1-1, with D unclear. The CDR3 sequence is 13 residues long. Trimming left V 4 bases short and J 3 bases short, with 9 bases between. Germline lookup yields CDR1 LGHDT and CDR2 YNNKEL (reference sequence). The CDR3 DNA follows: TGTGCCAGCAGCCTGTCTGGTTACACTGAAGCTTTCTTT. The encoded protein is CASSLSGYTEAFF.

This clone has a single count. The CDR3 sequence: CASSLRATNTEAFF. DNA of the CDR3: TGTGCCAGCAGCTTGCGAGCCACGAACACTGAAGCTTTCTTT. The chain has TRBV5-4 and TRBJ1-1; no definite D call. Germline V gene lookup returns CDR1 SGHNT and CDR2 YYREEE (reference sequence). V was cut by 1 base and J by 1 base, with 8 bases left in between. There are 14 residues in the CDR3.

The chain joins TRBV27 to TRBJ1-2; D ambiguous. Germline values: CDR1 MNHEY, CDR2 SMNVEV (reference sequence). Trimming cost V 5 bases and J 5 bases, with 3 bases left between them. The length of the CDR3 is 10 residues. The CDR3 loop reads CASSLYGYTF. In DNA, the CDR3 is TGTGCCAGCAGTCTTTATGGCTACACCTTC.

The chain combines TRBV6-5 with TRBJ1-1, with unresolved D. V lost 2 bases, J lost 1 base, and 8 bases lay in between. The CDR3 is 14 residues long. Germline-derived CDR1 and CDR2 are MNHEY and SVGAGI. In nucleotides, the CDR3 is TGTGCCAGCAGTTACGTGTCAGCGAACACTGAAGCTTTCTTT. Amino acid sequence: CASSYVSANTEAFF.

The CDR3 bases are TGCAGCGCCCAGACCCAGGGGTCCGGGGAGCTGTTTTTT. As protein: CSAQTQGSGELFF. This chain joins TRBV29-1 and TRBJ2-2; a weak D match, TRBD1 (6 bases). Germline V lookup: CDR1 SQVTM, CDR2 ANQGSEA. V was cut by 7 bases and J by 6 bases, with 15 bases left in between. The CDR3 spans 13 residues.

V is TRBV4-1 and J is TRBJ1-3; D is unclear. Trimming removed 4 bases from V and 6 bases from J, with 16 bases in between. Germline assignment: CDR1 MGHRA and CDR2 YSYEKL. The CDR3 spans 15 residues. As DNA, the CDR3 is TGCGCCAGCAGCCCCCTGGGCCCGGAGGTAAACACCATATATTTT. Translating gives CASSPLGPEVNTIYF.

This chain connects TRBV6-6 to TRBJ1-4, with D uncertain. Deletions cut 6 bases from V and 7 bases from J, with 6 bases between. Germline V CDR1 and CDR2: MNHNY, SVGAGI (reference sequence). The CDR3 totals 11 residues. CDR3 nucleotide sequence: TGTGCCAGCAGCTGGGGTGAAAAACTGTTTTTT. Amino acids: CASSWGEKLFF.

This clone was seen a single time. This sequence joins TRBV13 and TRBJ1-6, with unresolved D. CDR3 length: 17 residues. The germline gives CDR1 PRHDT, CDR2 FYEKMQ (reference sequence). Trimming removed 4 bases at V and 0 bases at J, with 13 bases between. The CDR3, as DNA: TGTGCCAGCAGCTCATCTCACCTTCTCTCCTATAATTCACCCCTCCACTTT. Translated, it gives CASSSSHLLSYNSPLHF.

The V call is TRBV6-5, the J call TRBJ1-2, with unresolved D. The CDR3 contains 14 residues. The germline CDR1 and CDR2 sequences are MNHEY and SVGAGI. V lost 2 bases and J 3 bases, leaving 10 bases between the germline ends. CDR3 loop: CASSYAQRDYGYTF. CDR3 in DNA: TGTGCCAGCAGTTACGCCCAAAGGGACTATGGCTACACCTTC.

The chain uses TRBV6-5 and TRBJ2-3; perhaps TRBD1 as D (6 bases). Germline loops: CDR1 MNHEY, CDR2 SVGAGI. Trimming cost V 2 bases and J 0 bases, with 9 bases left between them. The CDR3 runs 15 residues. CDR3 DNA sequence: TGTGCCAGCAGTTACGGGGGCGCTAGCACAGATACGCAGTATTTT. This translates into CASSYGGASTDTQYF.

The table lists this clone with a count of one. The chain couples TRBV5-1 to TRBJ1-2, with 11 nucleotides matching TRBD1. CDR3 length equals 13 residues. CDR1 and CDR2 (germline): SGHRS, YFSETQ. With V trimmed by 5 bases and J by 8 bases, 5 bases remained unmatched. This CDR3 reads CASSLGTGGGYTF. In DNA, the CDR3 is TGCGCCAGCAGTCTAGGGACAGGGGGAGGCTACACCTTC.